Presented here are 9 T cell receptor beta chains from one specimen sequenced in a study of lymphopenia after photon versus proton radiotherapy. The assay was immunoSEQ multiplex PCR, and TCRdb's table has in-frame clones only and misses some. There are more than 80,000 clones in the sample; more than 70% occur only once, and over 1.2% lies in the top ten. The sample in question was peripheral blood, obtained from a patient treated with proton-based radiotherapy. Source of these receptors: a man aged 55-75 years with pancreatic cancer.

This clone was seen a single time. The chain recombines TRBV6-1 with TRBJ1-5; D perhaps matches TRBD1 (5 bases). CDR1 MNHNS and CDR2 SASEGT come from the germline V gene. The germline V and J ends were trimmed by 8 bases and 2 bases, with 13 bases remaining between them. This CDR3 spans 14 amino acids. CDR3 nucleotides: TGTGCCAGCCGGCCGCAGGGCGGCAATCAGCCCCAGCATTTT. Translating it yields CASRPQGGNQPQHF.

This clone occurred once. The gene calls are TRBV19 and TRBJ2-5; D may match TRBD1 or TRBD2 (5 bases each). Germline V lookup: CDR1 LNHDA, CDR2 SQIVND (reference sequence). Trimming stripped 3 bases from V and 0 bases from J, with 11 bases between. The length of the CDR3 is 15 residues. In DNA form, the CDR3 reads TGTGCCAGTAGTATCTCGGGGCAGAACCAAGAGACCCAGTACTTC. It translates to CASSISGQNQETQYF.

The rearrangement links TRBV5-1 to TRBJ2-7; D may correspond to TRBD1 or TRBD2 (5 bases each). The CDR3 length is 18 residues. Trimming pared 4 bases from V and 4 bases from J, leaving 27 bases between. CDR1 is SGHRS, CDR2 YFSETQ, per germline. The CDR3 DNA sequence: TGCGCCAGCAGCGCCCAGCAGGGCCGCGGGCCCGGTGAGTACGAGCAGTACTTC. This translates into CASSAQQGRGPGEYEQYF.

The CDR3 loop is CASSQDFGDTQYF. CDR3 DNA sequence: TGCGCCAGCAGCCAAGATTTTGGGGATACGCAGTATTTT. V usage is TRBV4-3 and J usage is TRBJ2-3; no clear D gene. Germline V lookup: CDR1 LGHNA, CDR2 YSLEER. The CDR3 contains 13 residues. V lost 0 bases and J lost 6, with 7 bases in between.

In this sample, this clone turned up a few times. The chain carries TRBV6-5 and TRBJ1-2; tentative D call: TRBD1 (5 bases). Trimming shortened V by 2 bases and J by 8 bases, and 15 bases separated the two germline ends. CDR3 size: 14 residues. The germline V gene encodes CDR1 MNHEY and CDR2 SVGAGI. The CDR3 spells CASSYHGRGGGYTF. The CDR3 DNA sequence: TGTGCCAGCAGTTACCACGGACGCGGGGGAGGCTACACCTTC.

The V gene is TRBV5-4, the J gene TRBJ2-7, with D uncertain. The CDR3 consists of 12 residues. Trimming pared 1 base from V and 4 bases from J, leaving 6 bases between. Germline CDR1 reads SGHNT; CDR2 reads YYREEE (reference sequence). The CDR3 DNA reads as TGTGCCAGCAGCTTGAACCGTTACGAGCAGTACTTC. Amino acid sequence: CASSLNRYEQYF.

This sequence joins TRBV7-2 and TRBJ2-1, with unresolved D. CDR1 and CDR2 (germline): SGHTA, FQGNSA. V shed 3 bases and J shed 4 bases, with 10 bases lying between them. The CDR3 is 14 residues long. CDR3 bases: TGTGCCAGCAGCTTTTGGCGACCATACAATGAGCAGTTCTTC. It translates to CASSFWRPYNEQFF. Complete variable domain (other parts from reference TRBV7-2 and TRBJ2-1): GAGVSQSPSNKVTEKGKDVELRCDPISGHTALYWYRQSLGQGLEFLIYFQGNSAPDKSGLPSDRFSAERTGGSVSTLTIQRTQQEDSAVYLCASSFWRPYNEQFFGPGTRLTVL.

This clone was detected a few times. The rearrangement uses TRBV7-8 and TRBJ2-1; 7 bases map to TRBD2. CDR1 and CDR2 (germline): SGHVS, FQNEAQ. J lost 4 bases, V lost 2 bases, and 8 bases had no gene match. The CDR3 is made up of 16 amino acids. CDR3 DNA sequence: TGTGCCAGCAGCTTAACGGTAGCGGGTCTTTACAATGAGCAGTTCTTC. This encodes CASSLTVAGLYNEQFF.

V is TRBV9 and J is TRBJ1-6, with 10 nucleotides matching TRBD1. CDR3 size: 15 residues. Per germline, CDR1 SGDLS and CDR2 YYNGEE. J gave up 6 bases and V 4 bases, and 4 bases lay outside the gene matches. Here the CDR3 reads CASSPGQGGNSPLHF. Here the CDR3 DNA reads TGTGCCAGCAGCCCCGGACAGGGGGGTAATTCACCCCTCCACTTT. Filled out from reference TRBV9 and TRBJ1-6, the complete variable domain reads DSGVTQTPKHLITATGQRVTLRCSPRSGDLSVYWYQQSLDQGLQFLIQYYNGEERAKGNILERFSAQQFPDLHSELNLSSLELGDSALYFCASSPGQGGNSPLHFGNGTRLTVT.